This T cell receptor (beta chain) is drawn from a study of blood T cell repertoires in COVID-19. Study in general: Samples came from the United States, Italy and Spain, spanning acute and convalescent COVID-19. In each case, the material was cDNA or gDNA derived from T cells, B-cell-depleted T cells, or PBMCs.

Authors' analysis steps: Nucleated cell number was recorded as an estimate derived from reference gene primer amplification. The assay was immunoSEQ multiplex PCR, and TCRdb's table has in-frame clones only and misses some. For V, J and clone size, that table is used; D and trimming come from the DNA. Here the sample spans some 120,000 clones, roughly 79% being singletons. In its sample, this clone was seen a few times. Germline-derived CDR1 and CDR2 are SEHNR and FQNEAQ (reference sequence). Losses at the gene ends were 3 bases for V and 8 bases for J; bases not matched to a gene: 10. The CDR3 extends over 16 amino acids.

The specimen sequenced was peripheral blood. This receptor was obtained from a man aged 65 to 79 with active or convalescent COVID-19. This chain uses TRBV7-9 with TRBJ1-4, with 9 bases aligning to TRBD1. In DNA form, the CDR3 reads TGTGCCAGCAGCTTCCCACTAAGGACAGGGGACGAAAAACTGTTTTTT. Residues: CASSFPLRTGDEKLFF.